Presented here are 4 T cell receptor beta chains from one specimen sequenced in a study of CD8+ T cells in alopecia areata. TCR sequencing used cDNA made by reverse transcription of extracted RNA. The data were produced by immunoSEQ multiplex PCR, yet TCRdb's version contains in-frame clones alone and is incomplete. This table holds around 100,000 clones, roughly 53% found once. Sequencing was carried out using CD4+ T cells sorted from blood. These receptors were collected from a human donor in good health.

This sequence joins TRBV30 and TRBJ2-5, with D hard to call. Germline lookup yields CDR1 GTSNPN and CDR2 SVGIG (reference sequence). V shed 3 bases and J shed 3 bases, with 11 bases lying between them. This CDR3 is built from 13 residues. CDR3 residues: CAWRPGPKETQYF. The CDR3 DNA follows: TGTGCCTGGAGGCCGGGTCCCAAAGAGACCCAGTACTTC.

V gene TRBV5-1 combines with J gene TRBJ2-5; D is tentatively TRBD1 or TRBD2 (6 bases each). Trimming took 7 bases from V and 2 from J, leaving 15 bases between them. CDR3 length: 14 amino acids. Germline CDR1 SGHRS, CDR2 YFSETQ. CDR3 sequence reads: CASQPGAQQETQYF. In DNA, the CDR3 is TGCGCCAGCCAACCGGGGGCCCAACAAGAGACCCAGTACTTC.

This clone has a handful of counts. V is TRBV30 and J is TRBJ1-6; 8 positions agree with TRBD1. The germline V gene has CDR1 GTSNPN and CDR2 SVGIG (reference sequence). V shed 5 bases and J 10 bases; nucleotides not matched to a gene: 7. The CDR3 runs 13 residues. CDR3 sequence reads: CAWRRTGQSPLHF. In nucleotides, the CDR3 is TGTGCCTGGCGACGGACAGGGCAATCACCCCTCCACTTT.

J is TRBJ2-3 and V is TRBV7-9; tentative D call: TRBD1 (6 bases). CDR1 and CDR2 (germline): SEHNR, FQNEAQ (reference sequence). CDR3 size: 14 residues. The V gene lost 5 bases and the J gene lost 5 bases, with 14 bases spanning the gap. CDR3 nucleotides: TGTGCCAGCAGCAAGGCAGGGGTGGAAGATACGCAGTATTTT. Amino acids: CASSKAGVEDTQYF.